Presented here are 12 T cell receptor beta chains from one specimen sequenced in a study of blood T cell repertoires in COVID-19. Generated by immunoSEQ multiplex PCR, the TCRdb table keeps only in-frame clones and is missing some. Of over 150,000 clones in the sample, roughly 90% are singletons; the top ten hold around 4.8%. The sample taken for sequencing was peripheral blood. The origin of the receptors is a man in his late teens or twenties with COVID-19, enrolled during active disease.

V is TRBV28 and J is TRBJ2-3, with 8 positions matching TRBD2. In germline, CDR1 is MDHEN, CDR2 SYDVKM. The CDR3 spans 16 residues. J lost 1 base, V lost 4 bases, and 7 bases had no gene match. CDR3 bases: TGTGCCAGCAGTTCCGGGACTAGTTCTCGCACAGATACGCAGTATTTT. Residues: CASSSGTSSRTDTQYF.

The chain links TRBV15 to TRBJ2-7, with 7 bases lining up with TRBD1. Germline lookup yields CDR1 LNHNV and CDR2 YYDKDF (reference sequence). Germline trimming cut 1 base from V and 3 bases from J; bases unmatched to any gene: 3. The CDR3 contains 14 residues. CDR3 DNA: TGTGCCACCAGCAGAGTAGGGGGCGGCTACGAGCAGTACTTC. Protein: CATSRVGGGYEQYF.

The chain couples TRBV24-1 to TRBJ2-1; no clear D. In germline, CDR1 is KGHDR, CDR2 SFDVKD. V dropped 2 bases and J dropped 4 bases, with 11 bases sitting between them. The CDR3 spans 15 residues. CDR3 residues: CATSDSRWPYNEQFF. Written as DNA, the CDR3 is TGTGCCACCAGTGATTCTCGTTGGCCATACAATGAGCAGTTCTTC.

The chain joins TRBV7-2 to TRBJ2-3; weak D call: TRBD1 (6 bases). Germline V gene sequence: CDR1 SGHTA, CDR2 FQGNSA. The CDR3 extends over 18 amino acids. V was clipped by 0 bases and J by 7 bases, with 23 bases between them. The CDR3 nucleotides read TGTGCCAGCAGCTTAGCTCTTTTTGGGGGCCCCCCCTCCCATACGCAGTATTTT. As protein: CASSLALFGGPPSHTQYF.

The genes are TRBV6-6 and TRBJ2-3, with 11 nucleotides matching TRBD2. J gave up 4 bases and V 4 bases, and 7 bases lay outside the gene matches. The CDR3 is 16 amino acids. Looked up from germline, CDR1 is MNHNY and CDR2 is SVGAGI (reference sequence). CDR3 DNA sequence: TGTGCCAGCAGTTCCAAACTAGCGGGAGAGGCAGATACGCAGTATTTT. Protein product: CASSSKLAGEADTQYF.

V gene TRBV5-5 combines with J gene TRBJ2-7, with 7 bases that match TRBD1. The CDR3 is 15 amino acids. The V segment lost 4 bases and the J segment 3 bases; nucleotides outside the gene matches: 10. Germline V gene lookup returns CDR1 SGHKS and CDR2 YYEKEE (reference sequence). The CDR3 DNA sequence: TGTGCCAGCAGCCTGGGGGACAGTCCGAACTACGAGCAGTACTTC. It encodes CASSLGDSPNYEQYF. Full variable domain (rest looked up from reference TRBV5-5 and TRBJ2-7): DAGVTQSPTHLIKTRGQQVTLRCSPISGHKSVSWYQQVLGQGPQFIFQYYEKEERGRGNFPDRFSARQFPNYSSELNVNALLLGDSALYLCASSLGDSPNYEQYFGPGTRLTVT.

Here the CDR3 reads CASSSPSGQYF. As DNA, the CDR3 is TGTGCCAGCAGCTCACCAAGCGGGCAGTACTTC. This sequence joins TRBV7-9 and TRBJ2-7; perhaps TRBD2 as D (5 bases). Trimming took off 4 bases at V and 9 bases at J, with 10 bases between the two ends. The germline V gene has CDR1 SEHNR and CDR2 FQNEAQ (reference sequence). The CDR3 loop spans 11 amino acids.

The chain is built from TRBV4-2 and TRBJ2-2, with D possibly being TRBD1 (7 bases). Trimming took off 0 bases at V and 8 bases at J, with 28 bases between the two ends. CDR1 is LGHNA and CDR2 is YNFKEQ in the germline V gene. The CDR3 runs 20 residues. The CDR3 loop reads CASSQDQKGQGDSVVGELFF. Written as DNA, the CDR3 is TGTGCCAGCAGCCAAGATCAGAAGGGCCAGGGGGACTCGGTGGTAGGGGAGCTGTTTTTT.

The chain carries TRBV7-7 and TRBJ2-3, with a tentative D call TRBD1 (5 bases). The V end lost 5 bases, the J end lost 1 base, and 10 bases lay between the germline ends. The CDR3 runs 14 residues. CDR1 is SSHAT, CDR2 FNYEAQ, per germline (reference sequence). This CDR3 reads CASSKTVRTDTQYF. The DNA of the CDR3 is TGTGCCAGCAGCAAGACAGTCCGCACAGATACGCAGTATTTT.

The rearrangement links TRBV4-3 to TRBJ2-3, with D perhaps matching TRBD2 (5 bases). The germline V and J ends were trimmed by 0 bases and 3 bases, with 13 bases remaining between them. The CDR3 runs to 16 residues. CDR1 and CDR2 from the germline V gene are LGHNA and YSLEER. The CDR3 reads CASSQDGGSGTDTQYF. In DNA form, the CDR3 reads TGCGCCAGCAGCCAAGATGGCGGGTCGGGGACAGATACGCAGTATTTT.

The J gene is TRBJ2-7, the V gene TRBV11-2, with 12 nucleotides matching TRBD2. This CDR3 has 15 residues. Germline-derived CDR1 and CDR2 are SGHAT and FQNNGV. V was pared by 1 base and J by 3 bases, with 1 base of the junction left unmatched. CDR3 protein: CASSLGLAGVYEQYF. Here the CDR3 DNA reads TGTGCCAGCAGCTTAGGACTAGCGGGGGTCTACGAGCAGTACTTC.

This clone has only one observation. The genes are TRBV15 and TRBJ2-3; 12 bases align to TRBD2. The V gene end was trimmed by 3 bases and the J gene end by 1 base; junction bases not matched to a gene: 5. Germline CDR1 reads LNHNV; CDR2 reads YYDKDF (reference sequence). The CDR3 is made up of 17 amino acids. CDR3 in DNA: TGTGCCACCAGCAGGACTAGCGGGAGTCGGGGCACAGATACGCAGTATTTT. This gives the protein CATSRTSGSRGTDTQYF.